One and the same sample provided the 17 T cell receptor beta chains below, sequenced in a study of blood T cell repertoires in COVID-19. Generated by immunoSEQ multiplex PCR, the TCRdb table keeps only in-frame clones and is missing some. Seen here are tens of thousands of clones, more than 85% observed once, and the top ten hold under 1.3%. Material for sequencing was peripheral blood. The receptors shown here come from a man in his sixties or seventies with acute or convalescent COVID-19.

This chain connects TRBV19 to TRBJ2-1; TRBD2 matches at 12 bases. The CDR3 extends over 14 amino acids. The V segment lost 6 bases and the J segment 8 bases; nucleotides outside the gene matches: 5. Germline CDR1 and CDR2: LNHDA and SQIVND (reference sequence). The CDR3 DNA reads TGTGCCAGTAGGCTGACTAGCGGGAGCTATGAGCAGTTCTTC. Translation: CASRLTSGSYEQFF.

This chain links TRBV19 with TRBJ1-5, with 8 bases fitting TRBD1. Per the germline V gene, CDR1 is LNHDA and CDR2 is SQIVND (reference sequence). The J segment lost 4 bases and the V segment lost 2 bases, leaving 10 bases of the junction unmatched. The CDR3 length is 17 residues. In DNA form, the CDR3 reads TGTGCCAGTAGTATACCTACTTTAGGGACAGGTAATCAGCCCCAGCATTTT. Encoded protein: CASSIPTLGTGNQPQHF. Supplemented by reference TRBV19 and TRBJ1-5, the full variable domain reads DGGITQSPKYLFRKEGQNVTLSCEQNLNHDAMYWYRQDPGQGLRLIYYSQIVNDFQKGDIAEGYSVSREKKESFPLTVTSAQKNPTAFYLCASSIPTLGTGNQPQHFGDGTRLSIL.

The genes are TRBV29-1 and TRBJ1-4; the D gene is possibly TRBD1 (6 bases). Trimming pared 6 bases from V and 8 bases from J, leaving 13 bases between. CDR1 is SQVTM, CDR2 ANQGSEA, per germline. The CDR3 is made up of 12 amino acids. CDR3 bases: TGCAGCGTGGCCGGGACATCCGAAAAACTGTTTTTT. Translating gives CSVAGTSEKLFF.

The J gene is TRBJ2-1, the V gene TRBV27; 10 positions match TRBD2. V dropped 5 bases and J dropped 8; count of bases not matched to a gene: 9. The CDR3 consists of 15 residues. Germline loops: CDR1 MNHEY, CDR2 SMNVEV (reference sequence). CDR3 bases: TGTGCCAGCAGTATAATAGCGGGAGGAGTGTATGAGCAGTTCTTC. It specifies CASSIIAGGVYEQFF.

The chain is built from TRBV6-5 and TRBJ1-5, with TRBD1 identical over 8 bases. The J segment lost 8 bases and the V segment lost 7 bases, leaving 10 bases of the junction unmatched. There are 14 residues in the CDR3. Germline V lookup: CDR1 MNHEY, CDR2 SVGAGI. CDR3 loop: CASKRTGPGEPQHF. DNA for the CDR3: TGTGCCAGCAAAAGGACAGGGCCCGGGGAGCCCCAGCATTTT.

The chain joins TRBV12-5 to TRBJ2-1, with 8 bases that match TRBD2. The CDR3 contains 15 residues. Looked up from germline, CDR1 is LGHNT and CDR2 is FRNRAP. V was pared by 7 bases and J by 9 bases, with 14 bases of the junction left unmatched. In DNA form, the CDR3 reads TGTGCTAGTGCCCTACCGGGGAGCGGGAGAGGTGAGCAGTTCTTC. It translates to CASALPGSGRGEQFF.

This clone turned up a few times. The chain carries TRBV3-1 (or the pseudogene TRBV3-2) and TRBJ1-1; D might be TRBD1 (6 bases). CDR1 LGHDT and CDR2 YNNKEL come from the germline V gene (reference sequence). The V end was cut by 4 bases, the J end by 5 bases, with 14 bases between. The CDR3 covers 14 residues. For the CDR3, the DNA is TGTGCCAGCAGCCTCCGGGACACCATAACTGAAGCTTTCTTT. The encoded protein is CASSLRDTITEAFF.

The chain links TRBV7-9 to TRBJ2-3; 8 bases are a match to TRBD1. The CDR3 runs 16 residues. The junction had 8 bases not matched to a gene; V was cut back by 5 bases and J by 1 base. Germline CDR1 SEHNR, CDR2 FQNEAQ (reference sequence). CDR3 in amino acids: CASSHDRGPGTDTQYF. Here the CDR3 DNA reads TGTGCCAGCAGCCATGACAGGGGACCTGGCACAGATACGCAGTATTTT.

This chain connects TRBV2 to TRBJ2-2; 8 bases align to TRBD1. This CDR3 is 15 amino acids long. CDR1 is SNHLY, CDR2 FYNNEI, per germline. V lost 5 bases to trimming and J lost 1 base; unmatched junction nucleotides: 3. The chain's CDR3 is CASSLGQGNTGELFF. In DNA form, the CDR3 reads TGTGCCAGCAGTTTAGGACAGGGGAACACCGGGGAGCTGTTTTTT.

This chain connects TRBV27 to TRBJ2-1, with D possibly matching TRBD2 (5 bases). CDR3 size: 16 residues. The germline CDR1 and CDR2 sequences are MNHEY and SMNVEV (reference sequence). V was trimmed by 3 bases and J by 3 bases, leaving 15 bases between them. The CDR3 bases are TGTGCCAGCAGTTTTGAGAGAACCGGGATCTACAATGAGCAGTTCTTC. Translated, it gives CASSFERTGIYNEQFF.

This chain connects TRBV19 to TRBJ2-1; TRBD2 agrees at 7 bases. With V trimmed by 3 bases and J by 4 bases, 9 bases remained unmatched. The CDR3 has 16 residues. CDR1 is LNHDA and CDR2 is SQIVND in the germline V gene (reference sequence). DNA of the CDR3: TGTGCCAGTAGTATCATGAGTAGCGGGTTTTACAATGAGCAGTTCTTC. Translation gives CASSIMSSGFYNEQFF.

This chain joins TRBV5-1 and TRBJ2-5, with D possibly being TRBD1 (5 bases). The V gene lost 0 bases and the J gene lost 2 bases, with 8 bases spanning the gap. The CDR3 runs 14 residues. CDR1 is SGHRS and CDR2 is YFSETQ in the germline V gene. In nucleotides, the CDR3 is TGCGCCAGCAGCTTGGAGACAGCACAAGAGACCCAGTACTTC. It yields the protein CASSLETAQETQYF.

DNA for the CDR3: TGCAGCGTTGGTTCTGTAACTGGAAACACCATATATTTT. It encodes CSVGSVTGNTIYF. The rearrangement joins TRBV29-1 to TRBJ1-3; D is undetermined. CDR1 is SQVTM and CDR2 is ANQGSEA in the germline V gene. The CDR3 totals 13 residues. V was pared by 4 bases and J by 2 bases, with 9 bases between.

The chain joins TRBV3-1 (or the pseudogene TRBV3-2) to TRBJ1-6; a weak D match, TRBD1 (5 bases). V dropped 2 bases and J dropped 6 bases, with 14 bases sitting between them. The CDR3 sequence is 16 residues long. Germline CDR1 and CDR2: LGHDT and YNNKEL (reference sequence). The CDR3 DNA is TGTGCCAGCAGCCAATTGCAGGGAATTACTAATTCACCCCTCCACTTT. The encoded protein is CASSQLQGITNSPLHF.

The chain uses TRBV6-5 and TRBJ2-7, with D perhaps matching TRBD2 (5 bases). The CDR3 extends over 15 amino acids. The V end lost 6 bases, the J end lost 1 base, and 16 bases lay between the germline ends. Looked up from germline, CDR1 is MNHEY and CDR2 is SVGAGI. For the CDR3, the DNA is TGTGCCAGCAGCTCACCCAGCGGAGAGTCCTACGAGCAGTACTTC. This codes for CASSSPSGESYEQYF.

The chain uses TRBV5-1 and TRBJ2-7, with 8 bases that match TRBD1. The CDR3 extends over 14 amino acids. V was pared by 1 base and J by 2 bases, with 2 bases of the junction left unmatched. Germline V gene sequence: CDR1 SGHRS, CDR2 YFSETQ. Written as DNA, the CDR3 is TGCGCCAGCAGCTTGACAGGGGGTACCTACGAGCAGTACTTC. Its protein is CASSLTGGTYEQYF. The full variable domain, completed using reference TRBV5-1 and TRBJ2-7, is KAGVTQTPRYLIKTRGQQVTLSCSPISGHRSVSWYQQTPGQGLQFLFEYFSETQRNKGNFPGRFSGRQFSNSRSEMNVSTLELGDSALYLCASSLTGGTYEQYFGPGTRLTVT.

The chain recombines TRBV3-1 (or the pseudogene TRBV3-2) with TRBJ1-1; 7 bases map to TRBD1. The V gene end was trimmed by 4 bases and the J gene end by 3 bases; junction bases not matched to a gene: 5. The CDR3 runs 14 residues. CDR1 LGHDT and CDR2 YNNKEL come from the germline V gene (reference sequence). Written as DNA, the CDR3 is TGTGCCAGCAGCCTCACAGGGGTTCACACTGAAGCTTTCTTT. Protein product: CASSLTGVHTEAFF.